A single sample is the source of the 13 T cell receptor beta chains below, sequenced in a study of cytomegalovirus exposure and HLA in healthy donors. The PCR was carried out with 60 Vbeta primers and 13 Jbeta primers. The repertoire was sequenced with immunoSEQ multiplex PCR; TCRdb's copy has only in-frame clones and lacks some. The table shows about 200,000 clones, with roughly 80% occurring only once. Sequencing input: PBMCs. The receptors were gathered from a man in his forties or fifties in good health and CMV-seronegative.

The rearrangement links TRBV19 to TRBJ1-5; D call uncertain. The CDR3 sequence is 13 residues long. V was shortened by 0 bases and J by 7 bases, with 7 bases between the two germline ends. The germline V gene has CDR1 LNHDA and CDR2 SQIVND (reference sequence). The CDR3 protein is CASSIDKSQPQHF. The DNA of the CDR3 is TGTGCCAGTAGTATAGATAAAAGCCAGCCCCAGCATTTT.

The chain uses TRBV2 and TRBJ1-4; 8 bases are shared with TRBD1. Germline assignment: CDR1 SNHLY and CDR2 FYNNEI. The CDR3 runs 16 residues. The V and J ends lost 6 bases and 0 bases, in that order; junction bases with no gene match: 6. CDR3 coding DNA: TGTGCCAGCAGGACCCAGGGGGCTTCAACTAATGAAAAACTGTTTTTT. Encoded protein: CASRTQGASTNEKLFF.

V gene TRBV5-6 combines with J gene TRBJ1-1; D is undetermined. The germline V and J ends were trimmed by 3 bases and 5 bases, with 8 bases remaining between them. In germline, CDR1 is SGHDT, CDR2 YYEEEE. The CDR3 length is 12 residues. This CDR3 is CASSSPGTEAFF. DNA of the CDR3: TGTGCCAGCAGCTCCCCCGGGACTGAAGCTTTCTTT.

The V and J genes are TRBV30 and TRBJ1-5; 9 nucleotides agree with TRBD1. Per the germline V gene, CDR1 is GTSNPN and CDR2 is SVGIG (reference sequence). The CDR3 has 15 amino acids. V lost 3 bases, J lost 4 bases, and 7 bases stayed unmatched. DNA for the CDR3: TGTGCCTGGAGCAAACCCGGACAGGGGAATCAGCCCCAGCATTTT. It codes for CAWSKPGQGNQPQHF.

This clone occurred a few times. The V gene is TRBV27, the J gene TRBJ1-1; no clear D gene. V dropped 3 bases and J dropped 4 bases, with 9 bases sitting between them. The CDR3 runs 13 residues. The germline V gene encodes CDR1 MNHEY and CDR2 SMNVEV (reference sequence). This CDR3 reads CASSLSTATEAFF. CDR3 nucleotide sequence: TGTGCCAGCAGTTTGAGCACAGCCACTGAAGCTTTCTTT.

The V and J genes are TRBV10-3 and TRBJ1-5, with D perhaps matching TRBD1 (5 bases). V was cut by 8 bases and J by 6 bases, with 11 bases left in between. This CDR3 is 12 amino acids long. Germline CDR1 ENHRY, CDR2 SYGVKD. The CDR3 reads CAIGQGGQPQHF. The DNA for the CDR3 is TGTGCCATCGGGCAGGGAGGTCAGCCCCAGCATTTT.

CDR3: CASSPRGRYGSKSNQPQHF. CDR3 bases: TGTGCCAGCAGTCCCCGGGGGAGGTACGGATCCAAAAGCAATCAGCCCCAGCATTTT. This rearrangement joins TRBV27 to TRBJ1-5, with D maybe TRBD1 (5 bases). The V gene's germline CDR1 is MNHEY and CDR2 SMNVEV (reference sequence). The V gene lost 5 bases and the J gene lost 1 base, with 24 bases spanning the gap. The CDR3 spans 19 residues.

The rearrangement links TRBV19 to TRBJ2-1; no definite D call. The length of the CDR3 is 11 residues. From germline, CDR1 is LNHDA and CDR2 SQIVND (reference sequence). V was trimmed by 6 bases and J by 10 bases, leaving 10 bases between them. DNA for the CDR3: TGTGCCAGTAGCTCTGACTGGGAGCAGTTCTTC. Its translation is CASSSDWEQFF.

This chain uses TRBV7-2 with TRBJ2-7; 7 bases are shared with TRBD2. Germline loops: CDR1 SGHTA, CDR2 FQGNSA. V shed 2 bases and J 2 bases; nucleotides not matched to a gene: 3. This CDR3 spans 14 amino acids. CDR3 DNA sequence: TGTGCCAGCAGCTTAACCACTAGCGCCTACGAGCAGTACTTC. Amino acids: CASSLTTSAYEQYF. The complete variable domain, with remaining parts taken from reference TRBV7-2 and TRBJ2-7, reads GAGVSQSPSNKVTEKGKDVELRCDPISGHTALYWYRQSLGQGLEFLIYFQGNSAPDKSGLPSDRFSAERTGGSVSTLTIQRTQQEDSAVYLCASSLTTSAYEQYFGPGTRLTVT.

The V call is TRBV29-1, the J call TRBJ2-7, with D uncertain. The CDR3 has 13 residues. From germline, CDR1 is SQVTM and CDR2 ANQGSEA. The ends were cut back, 8 bases at V and 2 bases at J, with 16 bases in the middle. The CDR3 reads CSPTRGQAYEQYF. CDR3 sequence (DNA): TGCAGCCCAACTCGTGGGCAAGCCTACGAGCAGTACTTC.

The chain combines TRBV18 with TRBJ1-5; TRBD1 might be the D (5 bases). The CDR3 has 16 residues. V was trimmed by 2 bases and J by 0 bases, leaving 11 bases between them. Germline V CDR1 and CDR2: KGHSH, LQKENI. CDR3: CASSPGADGSNQPQHF. In DNA, the CDR3 is TGTGCCAGCTCACCAGGGGCAGACGGTAGCAATCAGCCCCAGCATTTT.

The chain recombines TRBV7-3 with TRBJ2-1; 7 bases agree with TRBD1. The V and J ends lost 1 base and 2 bases, in that order; junction bases with no gene match: 2. Germline CDR1 is SGHTA and CDR2 is FQGTGA. This CDR3 has 15 amino acids. The CDR3 spells CASSLRQGAYNEQFF. The CDR3 DNA sequence: TGTGCCAGCAGCTTAAGGCAGGGGGCCTACAATGAGCAGTTCTTC.

The rearrangement uses TRBV27 and TRBJ2-5; maybe TRBD2 (6 bases). The germline CDR1 and CDR2 sequences are MNHEY and SMNVEV (reference sequence). The germline V and J ends were trimmed by 4 bases and 1 base, with 13 bases remaining between them. This CDR3 is 15 amino acids long. In DNA, the CDR3 is TGTGCCAGCAGTTGGGGTAGCGGTGGCCAAGAGACCCAGTACTTC. This translates into CASSWGSGGQETQYF.